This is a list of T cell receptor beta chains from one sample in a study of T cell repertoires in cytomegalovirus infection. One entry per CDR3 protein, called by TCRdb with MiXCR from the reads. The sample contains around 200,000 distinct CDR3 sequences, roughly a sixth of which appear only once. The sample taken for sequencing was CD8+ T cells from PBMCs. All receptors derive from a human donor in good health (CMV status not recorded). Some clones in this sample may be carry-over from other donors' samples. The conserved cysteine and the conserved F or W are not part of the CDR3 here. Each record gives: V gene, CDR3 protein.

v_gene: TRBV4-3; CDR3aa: ASSQDSFAYGYT
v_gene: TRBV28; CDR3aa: ASSFPHSEQY
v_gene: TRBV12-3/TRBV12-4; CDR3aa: ASSLAITGPNDEQY
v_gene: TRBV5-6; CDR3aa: ASSLRLTGELF
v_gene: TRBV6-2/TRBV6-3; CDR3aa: ASSYEGVTSRSYEQY
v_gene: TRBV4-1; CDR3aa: ASSQEGGYTEAF
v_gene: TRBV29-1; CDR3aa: SVEGFSGVNEQF
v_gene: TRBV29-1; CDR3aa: SVEAWSGALRDTQY
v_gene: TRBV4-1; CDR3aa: ASSWVEGSPLH
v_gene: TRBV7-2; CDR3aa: ASSLAQGTSLGYT
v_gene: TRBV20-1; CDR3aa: SAREEGGGVNEQF
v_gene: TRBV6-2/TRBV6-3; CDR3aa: ASSRHRKTEAF
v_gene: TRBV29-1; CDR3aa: SVERNTGTEAF
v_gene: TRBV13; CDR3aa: ASSSRDGRRSGANVLT
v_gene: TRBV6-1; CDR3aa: ASRQKQDRNQPQH
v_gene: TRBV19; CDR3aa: ASSIVPTGPGSNQPQH
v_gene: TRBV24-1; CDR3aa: ATSDLDSHTDTQY
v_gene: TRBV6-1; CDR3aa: ASSESPGEAPYGYT
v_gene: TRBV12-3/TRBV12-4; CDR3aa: ASSFTGDNTDTQY
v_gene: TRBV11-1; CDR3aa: ASSLGAGDSETQY
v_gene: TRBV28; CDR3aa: ASSQRAKPDTQY
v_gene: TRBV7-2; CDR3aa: ACRDGSFYEQY
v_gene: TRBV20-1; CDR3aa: SARDYRNNMNTEAF
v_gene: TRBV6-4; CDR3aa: ASSVEAGSHNEQF
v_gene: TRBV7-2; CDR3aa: ASRGAPGSPQY
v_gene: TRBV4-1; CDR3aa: ASSQDDSPYEQY
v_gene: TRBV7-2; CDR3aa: ASSLKASGHEQF
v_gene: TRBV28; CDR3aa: ASSRQGGNQPQH
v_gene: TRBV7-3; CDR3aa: ASSHSGGGADTQY
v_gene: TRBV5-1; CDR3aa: ASSLNPGKNTEAF
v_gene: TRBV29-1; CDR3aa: SVAARNTEAF
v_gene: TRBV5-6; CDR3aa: ASSPWTGNIQY
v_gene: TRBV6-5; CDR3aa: ASSTREGADTQY
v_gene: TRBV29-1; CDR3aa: SVEEENQETQY
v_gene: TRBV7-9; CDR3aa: ASSLGAAYNSPLH
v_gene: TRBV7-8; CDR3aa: ASSQRGDTYEQY
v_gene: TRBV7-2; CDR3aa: ASRDRSNGELF